This T cell receptor (beta chain) came from a study of blood T cell repertoires in COVID-19. Looking at the study overall: COVID-19 samples collected from the United States, Italy and Spain covered acute and convalescent phases.

In the source study's methods: Nucleated cell counts were estimated from reference gene primer amplification. Clones were read by immunoSEQ multiplex PCR, and TCRdb kept only the in-frame ones, dropping some. V and J calls and clone size are those listed in that table; D and trimming were worked out from the DNA. The repertoire holds 200,000 to 250,000 clones, with 90% to 95% as singletons. This CDR3 comprises 19 residues. The germline V gene encodes CDR1 LNHDA and CDR2 SQIVND (reference sequence). J lost 1 base, V lost 7 bases, and 18 bases had no gene match. This sequence was found in a man aged 30-40 years with acute or convalescent COVID-19. Sequencing was carried out using peripheral blood. V and J are TRBV19 and TRBJ2-7, with 11 bases identical to TRBD1. CDR3 residues: CASKGTLRGQGVGSYEQYF. In nucleotides, the CDR3 is TGTGCCAGTAAGGGAACGCTCAGGGGACAGGGGGTTGGGTCCTACGAGCAGTACTTC.